This TCR beta chain was documented in a study of cytomegalovirus exposure and HLA in healthy donors. With 60 Vbeta and 13 Jbeta primers, the PCR was carried out. Assay: immunoSEQ multiplex PCR; the TCRdb copy retains only in-frame clones and omits some. Reported are about 200,000 clones; the ten largest clones contain roughly 1.1%. Overall study findings and caveats: Researchers catalogued about 150 TCR beta chains as cytomegalovirus-associated.

Of note for this clone: The antigen is undetermined.

V trimming: 4 bases; J trimming: 5 bases; junction bases outside the gene matches: 7. Germline CDR1 reads MNHEY; CDR2 reads SVGAGI. The CDR3 has 16 residues. The sequence came from a girl aged 2-10 years in good health and CMV-seropositive. The genes are TRBV6-5 and TRBJ2-1, with TRBD2 matching 11 bases. Sequenced material: PBMCs. CDR3 sequence (DNA): TGTGCCAGCAGTTCTTTAGCGGGAGGGGAGCACAATGAGCAGTTCTTC. This sequence encodes CASSSLAGGEHNEQFF.